Presented here are 30 T cell receptor beta chains from one specimen sequenced in a study of blood T cell repertoires in COVID-19. Clones were sequenced by immunoSEQ multiplex PCR, and TCRdb holds only the in-frame ones, with some missing. The repertoire includes fewer than 200,000 clones, more than 75% of them detected once, and roughly 5% sits in the top ten. The sample comprised peripheral blood. The origin of the receptors is a man aged 18 to 29 with COVID-19, enrolled during active disease.

The rearrangement links TRBV3-1 (or the pseudogene TRBV3-2) to TRBJ1-1; the D is unclear. The CDR3 has 14 residues. The V gene lost 3 bases and the J gene lost 5 bases, with 13 bases spanning the gap. CDR1 LGHDT and CDR2 YNNKEL come from the germline V gene (reference sequence). The CDR3 nucleotides read TGTGCCAGCAGCCATATTGGAGAAAGGACTGAAGCTTTCTTT. Encoded protein: CASSHIGERTEAFF.

The chain couples TRBV6-5 to TRBJ1-1; 10 bases are shared with TRBD1. With V trimmed by 2 bases and J by 6 bases, 3 bases remained unmatched. Per germline, CDR1 MNHEY and CDR2 SVGAGI. There are 14 residues in the CDR3. The CDR3 loop is CASSYDRGLSEAFF. CDR3 nucleotide sequence: TGTGCCAGCAGTTACGACAGGGGGCTTTCTGAAGCTTTCTTT.

The chain uses TRBV14 and TRBJ1-1, with D perhaps TRBD1 (5 bases). The CDR3 length is 14 residues. From germline, CDR1 is SGHDN and CDR2 FVKESK. V gave up 4 bases and J gave up 4 bases, with 13 bases separating them. CDR3 amino acids: CASSLTGTSTEAFF. The CDR3 DNA reads TGTGCCAGCAGCCTTACAGGTACGAGCACTGAAGCTTTCTTT.

The V gene is TRBV10-3, the J gene TRBJ2-3; D unclear. This CDR3 region has 12 residues. Looked up from germline, CDR1 is ENHRY and CDR2 is SYGVKD. V was pared by 7 bases and J by 3 bases, with 8 bases between. The CDR3 loop reads CAITTETDTQYF. CDR3 nucleotides: TGTGCCATCACCACTGAAACAGATACGCAGTATTTT.

The chain recombines TRBV6-5 with TRBJ2-1, with D maybe TRBD1 (6 bases). The CDR3 consists of 13 residues. Trimming removed 7 bases at V and 4 bases at J, with 11 bases between. Per the germline V gene, CDR1 is MNHEY and CDR2 is SVGAGI. The CDR3 DNA reads as TGTGCCAGCAAAAGGGGACAATACAATGAGCAGTTCTTC. It codes for CASKRGQYNEQFF.

J is TRBJ1-6 and V is TRBV25-1, with 8 bases identical to TRBD1. Looked up from germline, CDR1 is MGHDK and CDR2 is SYGVNS. The CDR3 spans 14 residues. J was trimmed by 7 bases and V by 7 bases; bases with no gene match: 6. CDR3 coding DNA: TGTGCCAGCACCAAGGGACAGGTCAATTCACCCCTCCACTTT. Its protein product is CASTKGQVNSPLHF.

V is TRBV28 and J is TRBJ2-1; no clear D gene. This CDR3 spans 13 amino acids. Trimming left V 2 bases short and J 3 bases short, with 5 bases between. The germline V gene has CDR1 MDHEN and CDR2 SYDVKM. CDR3 region: CASSLTYYNEQFF. The CDR3, as DNA: TGTGCCAGCAGTTTAACTTACTACAATGAGCAGTTCTTC.

The chain combines TRBV6-5 with TRBJ1-1; 9 bases agree with TRBD1. CDR1 MNHEY and CDR2 SVGAGI come from the germline V gene. The V gene end was trimmed by 8 bases and the J gene end by 5 bases; junction bases not matched to a gene: 6. The CDR3 covers 13 residues. CDR3 sequence reads: CASGLQGATEAFF. DNA for the CDR3: TGTGCCAGCGGCTTACAGGGGGCGACTGAAGCTTTCTTT.

This chain links TRBV19 with TRBJ1-3; a weak D match, TRBD1 (6 bases). Germline CDR1 is LNHDA and CDR2 is SQIVND (reference sequence). This CDR3 region has 15 residues. V was shortened by 5 bases and J by 0 bases, with 11 bases between the two germline ends. CDR3 in amino acids: CASSSYRDSGNTIYF. CDR3 coding DNA: TGTGCCAGTAGTTCGTACAGGGACTCTGGAAACACCATATATTTT.

V usage is TRBV7-3 and J usage is TRBJ2-5; 7 nucleotides match TRBD1. This CDR3 is 16 amino acids long. Germline values: CDR1 SGHTA, CDR2 FQGTGA. J lost 1 base, V lost 2 bases, and 7 bases had no gene match. CDR3 nucleotide sequence: TGTGCCAGCAGCTTAGGGGTCAGGGGGTCCCAAGAGACCCAGTACTTC. Its protein is CASSLGVRGSQETQYF.

The CDR3 protein is CASSQLHGRGTDTQYF. CDR3 sequence (DNA): TGCGCCAGCAGTCAACTCCACGGCAGGGGCACAGATACGCAGTATTTT. The chain links TRBV4-1 to TRBJ2-3; possible D gene TRBD1, 5 bases. V lost 6 bases and J 1 base, leaving 17 bases between the germline ends. CDR1 is MGHRA and CDR2 is YSYEKL in the germline V gene. The CDR3 is 16 residues long.

The V and J genes are TRBV4-3 and TRBJ1-3; D might be TRBD1 (5 bases). V shed 1 base and J shed 8 bases, with 6 bases lying between them. The germline CDR1 and CDR2 sequences are LGHNA and YSLEER. The CDR3 runs 12 residues. CDR3 in DNA: TGCGCCAGCAGCCAAGTAGGGGACACCATATATTTT. Translating it yields CASSQVGDTIYF.

Of note for this clone: A read error may account for a junction end that differs from germline. V and J are TRBV6-1 and TRBJ1-4, with 7 bases matching TRBD1. The CDR3 contains 13 residues. Germline assignment: CDR1 MNHNS and CDR2 SASEGT. In DNA form, the CDR3 reads TGTGCCACCATCCGGGACAGATATGAAAAACTGCTTTTT. As protein: CATIRDRYEKLLF.

CDR3 DNA: TGTGCCAGCAGTTTACTAGCGGGCGTCTACGAGCAGTACTTC. Translating gives CASSLLAGVYEQYF. This chain links TRBV27 with TRBJ2-7, with 8 bases matching TRBD2. This CDR3 spans 14 amino acids. The germline gives CDR1 MNHEY, CDR2 SMNVEV (reference sequence). V lost 2 bases to trimming and J lost 3 bases; unmatched junction nucleotides: 3.

V usage is TRBV3-1 (or the pseudogene TRBV3-2) and J usage is TRBJ1-2, with 10 positions matching TRBD1. CDR3 size: 14 residues. V dropped 4 bases and J dropped 3; count of bases not matched to a gene: 2. The V gene's germline CDR1 is LGHDT and CDR2 YNNKEL (reference sequence). CDR3: CASSPGQGYYGYTF. CDR3 nucleotides: TGTGCCAGCAGCCCGGGACAGGGGTACTATGGCTACACCTTC.

The chain links TRBV5-1 to TRBJ2-1; TRBD2 might be the D (6 bases). From germline, CDR1 is SGHRS and CDR2 YFSETQ. The CDR3 length is 17 residues. V lost 6 bases and J lost 3, with 22 bases in between. The chain's CDR3 is CASNPMGGSLVYNEQFF. The CDR3 bases are TGCGCCAGCAACCCCATGGGAGGTTCCTTGGTCTACAATGAGCAGTTCTTC.

The CDR3 region is CASSPYGPSGTGELFF. In nucleotides, the CDR3 is TGCGCCAGCAGTCCCTATGGGCCTTCGGGGACCGGGGAGCTGTTTTTT. This chain connects TRBV23-1 to TRBJ2-2, with D perhaps matching TRBD2 (5 bases). TRBV23-1 falls under the ORF class, with uncertain function. The CDR3 is 16 residues long. Trimming removed 4 bases at V and 5 bases at J, with 17 bases between.

The chain links TRBV6-5 to TRBJ2-7, with D unclear. Deletions cut 2 bases from V and 4 bases from J, with 9 bases between. The CDR3 has 13 residues. The V gene's germline CDR1 is MNHEY and CDR2 SVGAGI. The CDR3 here is CASSYRRQYEQYF. DNA for the CDR3: TGTGCCAGCAGTTACCGCCGACAATACGAGCAGTACTTC.

The rearrangement links TRBV4-1 to TRBJ2-7, with 7 nucleotides matching TRBD2. The CDR3 runs 16 residues. Germline CDR1 is MGHRA and CDR2 is YSYEKL. V lost 3 bases and J lost 1; bases outside the gene matches: 9. CDR3 coding DNA: TGCGCCAGCAGCCAGACCATCCCGGGACTATCCTACGAGCAGTACTTC. This encodes CASSQTIPGLSYEQYF.

The chain combines TRBV29-1 with TRBJ2-7; the match to TRBD1 covers 9 bases. The CDR3 runs to 15 residues. Trimming at V came to 0 bases and at J to 3 bases, leaving 6 bases not matched to a gene. The germline V gene encodes CDR1 SQVTM and CDR2 ANQGSEA. In DNA, the CDR3 is TGCAGCGTTGAAGATAAACAGGGGGCCTTCTACGAGCAGTACTTC. It is translated as CSVEDKQGAFYEQYF.

The rearrangement links TRBV27 to TRBJ1-2; 12 nucleotides match TRBD1. The trim removed 1 base at V and 3 bases at J, leaving 12 bases unmatched. Per germline, CDR1 MNHEY and CDR2 SMNVEV (reference sequence). This CDR3 has 19 residues. CDR3 nucleotides: TGTGCCAGCAGTTTATTTTCCTCAGGGGGGACAGGGGGCGACTATGGCTACACCTTC. Its translation is CASSLFSSGGTGGDYGYTF.

The chain recombines TRBV7-8 with TRBJ1-2; TRBD1 aligns across 10 bases. CDR3 size: 19 residues. The germline V gene encodes CDR1 SGHVS and CDR2 FQNEAQ. The V segment lost 5 bases and the J segment 6 bases; nucleotides outside the gene matches: 21. CDR3 amino acids: CASSPRVGTGALRQNGYTF. CDR3 coding DNA: TGTGCCAGCAGCCCGCGGGTAGGGACAGGGGCTCTCCGACAGAATGGCTACACCTTC.

The chain has TRBV9 and TRBJ2-1; 13 bases match TRBD2. J gave up 7 bases and V 3 bases, and 4 bases lay outside the gene matches. CDR3 length: 15 amino acids. Looked up from germline, CDR1 is SGDLS and CDR2 is YYNGEE. Here the CDR3 DNA reads TGTGCCAGCAGCGCGGGGACTAGCGGGATAAATGAGCAGTTCTTC. Translation: CASSAGTSGINEQFF.

The chain combines TRBV3-1 (or the pseudogene TRBV3-2) with TRBJ1-6, with D perhaps matching TRBD1 (6 bases). From germline, CDR1 is LGHDT and CDR2 YNNKEL (reference sequence). The CDR3 is 18 amino acids. Trimming took 2 bases from V and 6 from J, leaving 20 bases between them. DNA of the CDR3: TGTGCCAGCAGCCAAAACTCAGGGGCATGGGAGACTAATTCACCCCTCCACTTT. As protein: CASSQNSGAWETNSPLHF.

The chain carries TRBV7-3 and TRBJ2-3; D might be TRBD2 (5 bases). Germline loops: CDR1 SGHTA, CDR2 FQGTGA. With 8 bases removed from V and 1 base from J, the gap between germline ends came to 10 bases. This CDR3 comprises 13 residues. The CDR3 DNA sequence: TGTGCCAGCGGGAGTACGGGCACAGATACGCAGTATTTT. Protein: CASGSTGTDTQYF.

The chain carries TRBV9 and TRBJ2-3; maybe TRBD2 (6 bases). Germline lookup yields CDR1 SGDLS and CDR2 YYNGEE. The germline V and J ends were trimmed by 1 base and 0 bases, with 9 bases remaining between them. CDR3 length: 15 residues. CDR3: CASSVRGISTDTQYF. The CDR3 DNA reads as TGTGCCAGCAGCGTACGCGGGATCAGCACAGATACGCAGTATTTT.

V and J are TRBV6-6 and TRBJ2-7; a possible D gene is TRBD1 (7 bases). V was cut by 2 bases and J by 4 bases, with 12 bases left in between. CDR3 length equals 14 residues. Germline V gene sequence: CDR1 MNHNY, CDR2 SVGAGI (reference sequence). DNA for the CDR3: TGTGCCAGCAGTTACCGGGCAGGGGGGTACGAGCAGTACTTC. Protein: CASSYRAGGYEQYF.

The rearrangement joins TRBV19 to TRBJ1-3, with unresolved D. This CDR3 region has 14 residues. V was clipped by 7 bases and J by 4 bases, with 14 bases between them. Germline loops: CDR1 LNHDA, CDR2 SQIVND (reference sequence). CDR3 sequence (DNA): TGTGCCAGTAAAACGCAGGTTAACGGAAACACCATATATTTT. Protein sequence: CASKTQVNGNTIYF.

The chain carries TRBV9 and TRBJ2-2; D is unclear. The length of the CDR3 is 13 residues. With 4 bases removed from V and 7 bases from J, the gap between germline ends came to 11 bases. CDR1 and CDR2 from the germline V gene are SGDLS and YYNGEE. CDR3 nucleotides: TGTGCCAGCAGCCCCGACATGGGCGGGGAGCTGTTTTTT. This encodes CASSPDMGGELFF.

For the CDR3, the DNA is TGCGCCAGCAGCTTGAGGCAGGGCAACTTCTATGGCTACACCTTC. This translates into CASSLRQGNFYGYTF. The rearrangement links TRBV5-1 to TRBJ1-2; a possible D gene is TRBD1 (5 bases). The germline gives CDR1 SGHRS, CDR2 YFSETQ. The CDR3 loop spans 15 amino acids. V was cut by 1 base and J by 4 bases, with 14 bases left in between.